The 21 T cell receptor beta chains in this list originate from one sample, sequenced in a study of CD8 T cells in ankylosing spondylitis. TCRdb reprocessed the 5' RACE reads via MiXCR and lists one record per CDR3 protein. The sample includes 200,000 to 250,000 distinct CDR3 sequences, 30% to 35% seen only once; the top ten take approximately 4.4%. Sequenced material: blood, either unsorted or a sorted T cell fraction (not recorded which). Receptors were obtained from a male donor with ankylosing spondylitis or in good health (not recorded which).

There are a few counts of this clonotype. The chain joins TRBV29-1 to TRBJ1-1, with D hard to call. V shed 1 base and J shed 0 bases, with 6 bases lying between them. Per germline, CDR1 SQVTM and CDR2 ANQGSEA. This CDR3 has 13 residues. CDR3 in amino acids: CSVEVALNTEAFF. CDR3 DNA: TGCAGCGTTGAAGTGGCTCTGAACACTGAAGCTTTCTTT.

The V gene is TRBV5-5, the J gene TRBJ2-5; tentative D call: TRBD2 (5 bases). Trimming took off 3 bases at V and 2 bases at J, with 17 bases between the two ends. The germline V gene encodes CDR1 SGHKS and CDR2 YYEKEE (reference sequence). CDR3 length equals 16 residues. CDR3 in DNA: TGTGCCAGCAGCTGGACTCCTGGATCCCTGCAAGAGACCCAGTACTTC. Translating it yields CASSWTPGSLQETQYF.

This clonotype showed up just a few times. The chain has TRBV29-1 and TRBJ2-3; D not certain. Germline V CDR1 and CDR2: SQVTM, ANQGSEA. The V end lost 4 bases, the J end lost 2 bases, and 10 bases lay between the germline ends. The length of the CDR3 is 13 residues. The CDR3 nucleotides are TGCAGCGTTGGATTCGGAGACACAGATACGCAGTATTTT. Its translation: CSVGFGDTDTQYF.

The chain employs TRBV7-6 and TRBJ1-6; D is unclear. Germline V gene data show CDR1 as SGHVS and CDR2 as FNYEAQ. The V end was cut by 2 bases, the J end by 5 bases, with 13 bases between. The CDR3 is 16 residues long. The CDR3 sequence: CASSLTPNGDNSPLHF. CDR3 DNA sequence: TGTGCCAGCAGCTTAACCCCGAATGGGGATAATTCACCCCTCCACTTT.

This chain joins TRBV6-2 or TRBV6-3 and TRBJ2-1; D tentatively reads TRBD1 or TRBD2 (5 bases each). Looked up from germline, CDR1 is MNHEY and CDR2 is SVGEGT. This CDR3 comprises 17 residues. V gave up 6 bases and J gave up 0 bases, with 18 bases separating them. The DNA for the CDR3 is TGTGCCAGCAGCCCACACCGGGGCGAAAGCTCCTACAATGAGCAGTTCTTC. It encodes CASSPHRGESSYNEQFF.

The chain is built from TRBV20-1 and TRBJ2-3; TRBD2 aligns across 9 bases. Germline V gives CDR1 DFQATT, CDR2 SNEGSKA (reference sequence). The V segment lost 3 bases and the J segment 2 bases; nucleotides outside the gene matches: 6. This CDR3 comprises 15 residues. CDR3 sequence (DNA): TGCAGTGCTAGTGGAAGCGGGGGGACCACAGATACGCAGTATTTT. Translating it yields CSASGSGGTTDTQYF.

The chain is built from TRBV6-5 and TRBJ2-4; D not certain. The length of the CDR3 is 12 residues. Trimming pared 6 bases from V and 8 bases from J, leaving 11 bases between. Germline CDR1 is MNHEY and CDR2 is SVGAGI. The CDR3 here is CASRDVIDIQYF. Here the CDR3 DNA reads TGTGCCAGCAGGGACGTGATAGACATTCAGTACTTC.

This clonotype has a handful of counts. The chain has TRBV20-1 and TRBJ1-5; the D gene is possibly TRBD1 (5 bases). Trimming pared 3 bases from V and 1 base from J, leaving 13 bases between. The CDR3 runs to 15 residues. Per the germline V gene, CDR1 is DFQATT and CDR2 is SNEGSKA (reference sequence). The CDR3 sequence: CSASGGLLSNQPQHF. CDR3 nucleotides: TGCAGTGCTAGCGGGGGACTCCTAAGCAATCAGCCCCAGCATTTT.

This clonotype was recorded a few times. The gene calls are TRBV5-1 and TRBJ2-3; the match to TRBD2 covers 12 bases. The CDR3 is made up of 16 amino acids. From germline, CDR1 is SGHRS and CDR2 YFSETQ. With V trimmed by 7 bases and J by 3 bases, 9 bases remained unmatched. The CDR3 DNA reads TGCGCCAGCGGCTCTAGCGGGGGGGCCAGAACAGATACGCAGTATTTT. This gives the protein CASGSSGGARTDTQYF.

V and J are TRBV6-1 and TRBJ2-7; weak D call: TRBD2 (6 bases). CDR3 size: 13 residues. V was cut by 10 bases and J by 2 bases, with 15 bases left in between. From germline, CDR1 is MNHNS and CDR2 SASEGT. The CDR3 is CATLREATYEQYF. The CDR3 DNA sequence: TGTGCCACCCTGAGGGAGGCGACCTACGAGCAGTACTTC.

The V gene is TRBV5-6, the J gene TRBJ2-1; D ambiguous. The CDR3 sequence is 16 residues long. V dropped 5 bases and J dropped 0 bases, with 15 bases sitting between them. Germline CDR1 and CDR2: SGHDT and YYEEEE. CDR3 loop: CASRAKAKSSYNEQFF. The CDR3 DNA reads TGTGCCAGCAGGGCGAAAGCCAAGAGCTCCTACAATGAGCAGTTCTTC.

There are many counts of this clonotype. J is TRBJ1-5 and V is TRBV20-1; 7 bases are a match to TRBD1. Germline V CDR1 and CDR2: DFQATT, SNEGSKA (reference sequence). V dropped 3 bases and J dropped 4; count of bases not matched to a gene: 6. The CDR3 extends over 14 amino acids. The CDR3 nucleotides are TGCAGTGCTAGCCAGACAGGGAGGAATCAGCCCCAGCATTTT. Amino acid sequence: CSASQTGRNQPQHF.

The chain is built from TRBV3-1 and TRBJ2-2, with no clear D. The V end was cut by 2 bases, the J end by 5 bases, with 12 bases between. The CDR3 runs 15 residues. Germline CDR1 and CDR2: LGHDT and YNNKEL (reference sequence). The CDR3, as DNA: TGTGCCAGCAGCCAAATCCCGACATCGACCGGGGAGCTGTTTTTT. Residues: CASSQIPTSTGELFF.

This clonotype has just a few counts. The chain carries TRBV6-1 and TRBJ2-1, with D perhaps matching TRBD2 (5 bases). The CDR3 loop spans 13 amino acids. Trimming cost V 5 bases and J 8 bases, with 13 bases left between them. The V gene's germline CDR1 is MNHNS and CDR2 SASEGT. CDR3 DNA: TGTGCCAGCAGTATAACCCGGGGATATGAGCAGTTCTTC. Translating it yields CASSITRGYEQFF.

This clonotype was found a few times. The CDR3 here is CATSRGSGGVVDEQYF. CDR3 nucleotides: TGTGCCACCAGCAGGGGCAGCGGGGGAGTTGTCGACGAGCAGTACTTC. The chain combines TRBV15 with TRBJ2-7; TRBD2 matches at 8 bases. Losses at the gene ends were 3 bases for V and 5 bases for J; bases not matched to a gene: 12. The CDR3 runs to 16 residues. Per the germline V gene, CDR1 is LNHNV and CDR2 is YYDKDF (reference sequence).

This clonotype was detected a few times. This chain uses TRBV20-1 with TRBJ2-3; no definite D call. There are 12 residues in the CDR3. V dropped 6 bases and J dropped 5 bases, with 12 bases sitting between them. Germline V gene data show CDR1 as DFQATT and CDR2 as SNEGSKA (reference sequence). The CDR3 reads CSARPRLDTQYF. The CDR3 DNA reads TGCAGTGCCCGACCCAGACTAGATACGCAGTATTTT.

The CDR3 DNA reads TGTGCCAGCAGCCCAGGACTAGCGGGGGCCCTACCGGGCCATGAGCAGTTCTTC. This translates into CASSPGLAGALPGHEQFF. The V call is TRBV11-1, the J call TRBJ2-1; TRBD2 matches 13 bases. Per the germline V gene, CDR1 is SGHAT and CDR2 is FQDESV (reference sequence). The V and J ends lost 5 bases and 8 bases, in that order; junction bases with no gene match: 15. CDR3 length equals 18 residues.

The chain combines TRBV15 with TRBJ2-7; 7 bases map to TRBD1. The CDR3 runs 16 residues. From germline, CDR1 is LNHNV and CDR2 YYDKDF (reference sequence). V lost 0 bases and J lost 3; bases outside the gene matches: 8. Here the CDR3 DNA reads TGTGCCACCAGCAGAGACCGGGGACAGAGATACTACGAGCAGTACTTC. Amino acids: CATSRDRGQRYYEQYF.

The CDR3 loop reads CASSPTATYEQYF. The CDR3, as DNA: TGTGCCAGCAGTCCGACAGCGACCTACGAGCAGTACTTC. This chain connects TRBV12-3 or TRBV12-4 to TRBJ2-7; D perhaps matches TRBD1 (5 bases). This CDR3 has 13 amino acids. The V gene lost 5 bases and the J gene lost 2 bases, with 10 bases spanning the gap.

The V and J genes are TRBV5-1 and TRBJ2-7; D is perhaps TRBD1 (5 bases). This CDR3 comprises 14 residues. Germline CDR1 SGHRS, CDR2 YFSETQ. The V end lost 4 bases, the J end lost 3 bases, and 14 bases lay between the germline ends. The CDR3 reads CASSTTGQSYEQYF. The CDR3 DNA reads as TGCGCCAGCAGCACCACCGGACAAAGCTACGAGCAGTACTTC.

J is TRBJ2-5 and V is TRBV10-3, with D uncertain. V lost 3 bases and J 3 bases, leaving 11 bases between the germline ends. The CDR3 has 14 residues. Germline loops: CDR1 ENHRY, CDR2 SYGVKD. Here the CDR3 DNA reads TGTGCCATCAGTGATTTGGGGTACAAAGAGACCCAGTACTTC. Translation gives CAISDLGYKETQYF.